One TCR beta chain is described in this entry. The PCR ran on 60 Vbeta and 13 Jbeta primers. Method: immunoSEQ multiplex PCR; TCRdb's copy keeps in-frame clones and lacks some. The sample shows roughly 190,000 clones, approximately 12% of them seen only once. These data come from a study of cytomegalovirus exposure and HLA in healthy donors. Germline CDR1 KGHSH, CDR2 LQKENI. The V and J ends lost 3 bases and 3 bases respectively, with 20 bases between them. The CDR3 length is 17 residues. This chain joins TRBV18 and TRBJ1-1; no definite D call. The TCR was taken from a man aged 50 to 60 in good health and CMV-seropositive. Sequencing used PBMCs. CDR3 amino acids: CASSPTYFSGRDTEAFF. CDR3 in DNA: TGTGCCAGCTCACCGACTTATTTCTCCGGGAGGGACACTGAAGCTTTCTTT. The entire variable domain, with the rest obtained from reference TRBV18 and TRBJ1-1, is as follows: NAGVMQNPRHLVRRRGQEARLRCSPMKGHSHVYWYRQLPEEGLKFMVYLQKENIIDESGMPKERFSAEFPKEGPSILRIQQVVRGDSAAYFCASSPTYFSGRDTEAFFGQGTRLTVV.